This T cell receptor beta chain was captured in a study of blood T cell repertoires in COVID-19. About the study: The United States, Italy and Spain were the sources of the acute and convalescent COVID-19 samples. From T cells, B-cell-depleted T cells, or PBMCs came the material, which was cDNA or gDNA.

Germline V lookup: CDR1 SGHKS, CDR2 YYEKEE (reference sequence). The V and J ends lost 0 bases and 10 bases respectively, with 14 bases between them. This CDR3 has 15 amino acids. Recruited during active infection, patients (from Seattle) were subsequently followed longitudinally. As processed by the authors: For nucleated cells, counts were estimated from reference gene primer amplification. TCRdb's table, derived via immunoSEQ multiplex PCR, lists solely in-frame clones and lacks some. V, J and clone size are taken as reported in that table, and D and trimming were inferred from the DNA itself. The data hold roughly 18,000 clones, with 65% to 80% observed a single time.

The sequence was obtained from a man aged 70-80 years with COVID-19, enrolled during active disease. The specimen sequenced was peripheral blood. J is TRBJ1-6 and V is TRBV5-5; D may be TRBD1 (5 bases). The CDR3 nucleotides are TGTGCCAGCAGCTTGGGGGAAGGGGTCCGGTCACCCCTCCACTTT. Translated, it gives CASSLGEGVRSPLHF.